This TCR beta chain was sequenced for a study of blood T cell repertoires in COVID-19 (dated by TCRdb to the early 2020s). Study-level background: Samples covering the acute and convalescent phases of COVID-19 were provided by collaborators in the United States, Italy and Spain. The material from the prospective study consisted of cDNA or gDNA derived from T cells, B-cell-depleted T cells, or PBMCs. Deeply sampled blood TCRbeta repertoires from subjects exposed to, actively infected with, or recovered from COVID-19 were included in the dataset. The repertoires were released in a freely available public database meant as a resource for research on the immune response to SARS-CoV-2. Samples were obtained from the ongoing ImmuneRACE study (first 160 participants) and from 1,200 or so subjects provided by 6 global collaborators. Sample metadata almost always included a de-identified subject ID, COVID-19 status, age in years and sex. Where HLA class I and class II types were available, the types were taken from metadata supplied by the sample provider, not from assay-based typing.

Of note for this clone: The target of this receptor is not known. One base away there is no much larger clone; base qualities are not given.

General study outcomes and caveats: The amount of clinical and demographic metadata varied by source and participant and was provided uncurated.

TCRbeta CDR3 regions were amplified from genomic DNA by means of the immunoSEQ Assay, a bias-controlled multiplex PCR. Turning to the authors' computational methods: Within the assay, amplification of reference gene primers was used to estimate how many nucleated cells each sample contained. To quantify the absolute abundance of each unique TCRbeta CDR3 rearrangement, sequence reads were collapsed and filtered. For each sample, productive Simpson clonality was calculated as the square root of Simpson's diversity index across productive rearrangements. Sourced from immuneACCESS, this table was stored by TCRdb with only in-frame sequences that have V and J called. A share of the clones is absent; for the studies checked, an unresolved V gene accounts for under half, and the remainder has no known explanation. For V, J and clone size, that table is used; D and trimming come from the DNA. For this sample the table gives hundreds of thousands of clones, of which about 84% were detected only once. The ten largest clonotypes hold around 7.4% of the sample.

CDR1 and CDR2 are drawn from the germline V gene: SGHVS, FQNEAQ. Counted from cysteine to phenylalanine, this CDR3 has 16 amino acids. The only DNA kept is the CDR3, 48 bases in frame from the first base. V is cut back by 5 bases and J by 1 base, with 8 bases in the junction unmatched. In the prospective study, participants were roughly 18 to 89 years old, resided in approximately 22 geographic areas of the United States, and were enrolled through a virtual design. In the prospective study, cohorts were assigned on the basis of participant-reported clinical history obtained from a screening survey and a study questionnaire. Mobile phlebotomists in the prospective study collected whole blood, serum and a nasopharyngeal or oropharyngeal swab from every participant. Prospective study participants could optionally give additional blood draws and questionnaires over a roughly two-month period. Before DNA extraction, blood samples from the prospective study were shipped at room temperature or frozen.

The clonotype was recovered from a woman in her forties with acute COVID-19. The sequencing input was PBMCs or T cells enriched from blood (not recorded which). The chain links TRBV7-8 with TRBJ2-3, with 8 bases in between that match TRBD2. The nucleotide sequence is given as TGTGCCAGCAGCCCCGCCGTGACTAGCGGCACAGATACGCAGTATTTT. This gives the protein CASSPAVTSGTDTQYF.